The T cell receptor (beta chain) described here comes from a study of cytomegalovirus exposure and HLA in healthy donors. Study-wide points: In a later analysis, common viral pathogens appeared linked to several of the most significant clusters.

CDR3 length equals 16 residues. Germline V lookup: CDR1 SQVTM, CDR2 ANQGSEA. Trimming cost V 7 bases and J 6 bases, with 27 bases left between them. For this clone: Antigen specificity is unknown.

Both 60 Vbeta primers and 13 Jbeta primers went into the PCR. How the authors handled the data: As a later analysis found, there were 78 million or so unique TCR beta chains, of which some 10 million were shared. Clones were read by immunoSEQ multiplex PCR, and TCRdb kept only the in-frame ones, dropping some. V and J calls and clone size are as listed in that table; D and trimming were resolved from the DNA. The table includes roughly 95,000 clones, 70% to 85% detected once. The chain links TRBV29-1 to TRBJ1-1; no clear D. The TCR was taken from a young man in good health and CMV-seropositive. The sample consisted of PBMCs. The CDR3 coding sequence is TGCAGCGCGAAACCCCCATTGGGAGGACTAGCACCTGAAGCTTTCTTT. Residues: CSAKPPLGGLAPEAFF.